This T cell receptor (beta chain) was obtained from a study of T cell changes during pregnancy in multiple sclerosis. The CDR3 covers 14 residues. The V end lost 3 bases, the J end lost 5 bases, and 10 bases lay between the germline ends. Germline V gene sequence: CDR1 SGHTA, CDR2 FQGTGA. Clones were sequenced by immunoSEQ multiplex PCR, and TCRdb holds only the in-frame ones, with some missing. The table includes 50,000 to 80,000 clones, 75% to 95% detected once. The V and J genes are TRBV7-3 and TRBJ2-2, with D possibly matching TRBD1 (6 bases). The source was CD8+ T cells from peripheral blood mononuclear cells, collected before pregnancy. The clonotype comes from a female donor with multiple sclerosis, enrolled in a pregnancy study. For the CDR3, the DNA is TGTGCCAGCAGCTTCACAGGGCTTACCGGGGAGCTGTTTTTT. Translation: CASSFTGLTGELFF.